These 30 T cell receptor beta chains share one sample of origin, sequenced in a study of T cell repertoires in cytomegalovirus infection. Using its own MiXCR run on the reads, TCRdb lists one record per CDR3 protein. The sample holds around 440,000 distinct CDR3 sequences, approximately 10% seen once. The sample comprised PBMCs. The source is a human donor in good health (CMV status not recorded). Some clones in this sample may be carry-over from other donors' samples.

This clonotype was observed at least ten times. This rearrangement joins TRBV7-9 to TRBJ1-1; D not resolved. CDR1 and CDR2 (germline): SEHNR, FQNEAQ (reference sequence). This CDR3 region has 13 residues. Trimming left V 1 base short and J 6 bases short, with 9 bases between. Here the CDR3 reads CASSLVADPEAFF. The CDR3 region has the DNA TGTGCCAGCAGCTTAGTTGCAGATCCTGAAGCTTTCTTT.

This clonotype was counted at least ten times. The J gene is TRBJ1-6, the V gene TRBV12-3 or TRBV12-4; 7 nucleotides line up with TRBD1. V shed 6 bases and J 6 bases; nucleotides not matched to a gene: 8. The CDR3 extends over 15 amino acids. The CDR3 DNA reads as TGTGCCAGCAGACGACAGGGTTTAACTAATTCACCCCTCCACTTT. This encodes CASRRQGLTNSPLHF.

This clonotype has only a few counts. The chain carries TRBV29-1 and TRBJ2-5; D not certain. CDR1 and CDR2 from the germline V gene are SQVTM and ANQGSEA. V lost 4 bases to trimming and J lost 2 bases, with 11 bases between them. The CDR3 is 13 amino acids. The CDR3 region is CSVAGLGQETQYF. CDR3 DNA sequence: TGCAGCGTTGCTGGCTTGGGGCAAGAGACCCAGTACTTC.

This clonotype came up many times. The chain couples TRBV19 to TRBJ2-3; 8 nucleotides align to TRBD2. The V gene's germline CDR1 is LNHDA and CDR2 SQIVND (reference sequence). V gave up 6 bases and J gave up 4 bases; unmatched junction bases: 12. This CDR3 region has 16 residues. The CDR3 loop reads CASSLRPAGDPDTQYF. In DNA form, the CDR3 reads TGTGCCAGTAGCCTCAGACCAGCGGGAGATCCAGATACGCAGTATTTT.

The V gene is TRBV28, the J gene TRBJ2-1; 7 bases match TRBD2. The CDR3 spans 20 residues. Germline V gives CDR1 MDHEN, CDR2 SYDVKM. After removal of 1 base from V and 0 bases from J, the junction contained 15 bases not matched to a gene. The chain's CDR3 is CASSLYPSGLAASSYNEQFF. DNA of the CDR3: TGTGCCAGCAGTTTATACCCCTCCGGGCTAGCGGCGAGCTCCTACAATGAGCAGTTCTTC.

This clonotype was detected only a few times. The chain has TRBV5-1 and TRBJ2-1, with D perhaps TRBD1 (5 bases). The V gene lost 2 bases and the J gene lost 2 bases, with 14 bases spanning the gap. CDR3 size: 16 residues. Per germline, CDR1 SGHRS and CDR2 YFSETQ. The CDR3 region is CASSFRLGATYNEQFF. DNA for the CDR3: TGCGCCAGCAGCTTTCGGCTAGGGGCGACCTACAATGAGCAGTTCTTC.

In DNA, the CDR3 is TGTGCCAGCGGCGGGCTCACCGGGGAGCTGTTTTTT. Protein sequence: CASGGLTGELFF. The chain couples TRBV28 to TRBJ2-2; tentative D call: TRBD2 (5 bases). Trimming took 8 bases from V and 4 from J, leaving 8 bases between them. The CDR3 has 12 residues. Germline-derived CDR1 and CDR2 are MDHEN and SYDVKM.

This clonotype was seen repeatedly, ten times or more. This sequence joins TRBV5-4 and TRBJ1-1, with D hard to call. V lost 2 bases to trimming and J lost 1 base, with 12 bases between them. CDR1 is SGHNT, CDR2 YYREEE, per germline (reference sequence). This CDR3 is 15 amino acids long. The CDR3 bases are TGTGCCAGCAGCTTTTCCCGTATGGGGAACACTGAAGCTTTCTTT. Encoded protein: CASSFSRMGNTEAFF.

For this clonotype: A read error is possible here, since a much larger clone lies one base away. The chain couples TRBV5-6 to TRBJ2-1; D unresolved. The germline gives CDR1 SGHDT, CDR2 YYEEEE. The CDR3 totals 14 residues. Trimming stripped 3 bases from V and 6 bases from J, with 13 bases between. The CDR3 coding sequence is TGTGCCAGCAGCTCCCTTCGCTTTTGCAATGAGCAGTTCTTC. As protein: CASSSLRFCNEQFF.

This chain connects TRBV3-1 to TRBJ1-2; D perhaps matches TRBD1 (6 bases). The CDR3 covers 16 residues. CDR1 is LGHDT, CDR2 YNNKEL, per germline (reference sequence). With 0 bases removed from V and 8 bases from J, the gap between germline ends came to 19 bases. The CDR3 protein is CASSQDGGQALGGYTF. CDR3 bases: TGTGCCAGCAGCCAAGATGGGGGCCAGGCCCTGGGGGGCTACACCTTC.

This clonotype appeared many times. The CDR3 DNA reads TGTGCCAGCAGCTTAGTAAGGGGAGGCGAGCAGTACTTC. Its protein product is CASSLVRGGEQYF. The rearrangement joins TRBV7-8 to TRBJ2-7, with D possibly matching TRBD2 (6 bases). Germline V gene lookup returns CDR1 SGHVS and CDR2 FQNEAQ. Trimming removed 1 base at V and 6 bases at J, with 10 bases between. This CDR3 comprises 13 residues.

A few counts support this clonotype. V gene TRBV28 combines with J gene TRBJ2-1; 15 nucleotides align to TRBD2. J was trimmed by 0 bases and V by 4 bases; bases with no gene match: 4. Germline V gene sequence: CDR1 MDHEN, CDR2 SYDVKM. The CDR3 has 18 residues. The CDR3 nucleotides are TGTGCCAGCAGTTCCTGGACTAGCGGGAGGGCCTCCTACAATGAGCAGTTCTTC. This encodes CASSSWTSGRASYNEQFF.

The sample holds many counts of this clonotype. V and J are TRBV7-2 and TRBJ2-7; 13 bases fit TRBD2. Germline V gene lookup returns CDR1 SGHTA and CDR2 FQGNSA. Unmatched junction bases numbered 3, after V lost 1 base and J lost 3 bases. The CDR3 consists of 16 residues. The CDR3 reads CASSLGLAGGIYEQYF. The CDR3 coding sequence is TGTGCCAGCAGCTTAGGACTAGCGGGAGGTATCTACGAGCAGTACTTC.

The V gene is TRBV2, the J gene TRBJ1-6; D is unresolved. Per the germline V gene, CDR1 is SNHLY and CDR2 is FYNNEI. With 4 bases removed from V and 11 bases from J, the gap between germline ends came to 18 bases. The CDR3 contains 15 residues. The chain's CDR3 is CASSVVGIGSPPLHF. The DNA of the CDR3 is TGTGCCAGCAGTGTGGTCGGGATCGGGAGTCCACCCCTCCACTTT.

Ten or more counts support this clonotype. The chain joins TRBV28 to TRBJ1-2; possibly TRBD1 for D (6 bases). Germline lookup yields CDR1 MDHEN and CDR2 SYDVKM. This CDR3 contains 12 residues. Trimming cost V 5 bases and J 3 bases, with 7 bases left between them. In DNA, the CDR3 is TGTGCCAGCAGTACAGGGTACTATGGCTACACCTTC. Protein sequence: CASSTGYYGYTF.

This clonotype was recorded at least ten times. The rearrangement links TRBV18 to TRBJ2-7; D is ambiguous. Per the germline V gene, CDR1 is KGHSH and CDR2 is LQKENI. V lost 6 bases to trimming and J lost 1 base, with 10 bases between them. The CDR3 totals 13 residues. CDR3 sequence: CASSPGFSYEQYF. Written as DNA, the CDR3 is TGTGCCAGCTCTCCCGGGTTTTCCTACGAGCAGTACTTC.

This clonotype occurred many times. The J gene is TRBJ2-2, the V gene TRBV5-1; 7 bases map to TRBD1. In germline, CDR1 is SGHRS, CDR2 YFSETQ. The CDR3 length is 15 residues. V trimming: 3 bases; J trimming: 4 bases; junction bases outside the gene matches: 6. The CDR3 DNA follows: TGCGCCAGCAGCTCGGGGACAGATTCCACCGGGGAGCTGTTTTTT. As protein: CASSSGTDSTGELFF.

This clonotype was seen only a few times. This sequence joins TRBV4-1 and TRBJ2-7; D call uncertain. Trimming pared 0 bases from V and 1 base from J, leaving 7 bases between. Looked up from germline, CDR1 is MGHRA and CDR2 is YSYEKL. The CDR3 consists of 14 residues. CDR3: CASSQEPFSYEQYF. The CDR3, as DNA: TGCGCCAGCAGCCAAGAACCGTTTTCCTACGAGCAGTACTTC.

The chain couples TRBV7-3 to TRBJ2-2; TRBD2 matches at 10 bases. This CDR3 contains 16 residues. CDR1 SGHTA and CDR2 FQGTGA come from the germline V gene. Losses at the gene ends were 5 bases for V and 1 base for J; bases not matched to a gene: 4. In DNA, the CDR3 is TGTGCCAGCAGCCCTCTAGCGGGAGTGAACACCGGGGAGCTGTTTTTT. Protein product: CASSPLAGVNTGELFF.

This clonotype was counted at least ten times. This sequence joins TRBV6-1 and TRBJ2-4, with D tentatively TRBD1 (6 bases). Deletions cut 0 bases from V and 9 bases from J, with 12 bases between. CDR3 length equals 14 residues. The germline CDR1 and CDR2 sequences are MNHNS and SASEGT. The CDR3 bases are TGTGCCAGCAGTGAAGCGATACAGGGAAGCATTCAGTACTTC. This encodes CASSEAIQGSIQYF.

CDR3 DNA: TGTGCCACCAGTGGAGCGGGAGGCTCCTACAATGAGCAGTTCTTC. Translated: CATSGAGGSYNEQFF. V gene TRBV24-1 combines with J gene TRBJ2-1, with 9 bases that match TRBD2. There are 15 residues in the CDR3. V shed 5 bases and J 0 bases; nucleotides not matched to a gene: 1. CDR1 is KGHDR, CDR2 SFDVKD, per germline.

The rearrangement links TRBV20-1 to TRBJ1-5; D possibly corresponds to TRBD1 (5 bases). CDR3 length: 13 residues. Germline-derived CDR1 and CDR2 are DFQATT and SNEGSKA (reference sequence). The V gene lost 2 bases and the J gene lost 3 bases, with 8 bases spanning the gap. This CDR3 is CSARLGVNQPQHF. The CDR3 DNA follows: TGCAGTGCTAGACTGGGGGTCAATCAGCCCCAGCATTTT.

This clonotype was seen at least ten times. The rearrangement uses TRBV19 and TRBJ2-4; TRBD2 is a possible D gene (6 bases). The CDR3 is 12 residues long. The germline gives CDR1 LNHDA, CDR2 SQIVND (reference sequence). The germline V and J ends were trimmed by 1 base and 8 bases, with 6 bases remaining between them. CDR3 region: CASSIGRDIQYF. Written as DNA, the CDR3 is TGTGCCAGTAGTATAGGGAGGGACATTCAGTACTTC.

The J gene is TRBJ1-6, the V gene TRBV20-1; 7 bases fit TRBD1. Unmatched junction bases numbered 3, after V lost 1 base and J lost 3 bases. Germline V gives CDR1 DFQATT, CDR2 SNEGSKA (reference sequence). CDR3 length: 15 residues. Here the CDR3 reads CSARVGTDYNSPLHF. CDR3 DNA sequence: TGCAGTGCTAGAGTGGGGACAGACTATAATTCACCCCTCCACTTT.

In this sample, this clonotype turned up once. This sequence joins TRBV20-1 and TRBJ2-5; D call uncertain. Trimming shortened V by 1 base and J by 1 base, and 10 bases separated the two germline ends. Germline V CDR1 and CDR2: DFQATT, SNEGSKA (reference sequence). The CDR3 spans 14 residues. Here the CDR3 reads CSARGLGVQETQYF. The CDR3 nucleotides are TGCAGTGCTAGAGGACTCGGCGTCCAAGAGACCCAGTACTTC.

V and J are TRBV18 and TRBJ2-3; 9 positions match TRBD1. The J segment lost 2 bases and the V segment lost 5 bases, leaving 8 bases of the junction unmatched. CDR1 and CDR2 (germline): KGHSH, LQKENI. The CDR3 contains 16 residues. In nucleotides, the CDR3 is TGTGCCAGCTCATCAACCGGGACAGGGAACACAGATACGCAGTATTTT. Translated: CASSSTGTGNTDTQYF.

This clonotype appeared many times. The chain recombines TRBV5-6 with TRBJ2-1; TRBD2 aligns across 7 bases. This CDR3 is 16 amino acids long. V was clipped by 0 bases and J by 3 bases; unmatched bases: 6. Germline values: CDR1 SGHDT, CDR2 YYEEEE. As DNA, the CDR3 is TGTGCCAGCAGCTTGGACGCGGGGGAGATCTACAATGAGCAGTTCTTC. It specifies CASSLDAGEIYNEQFF.

In this sample, this clonotype turned up many times. The chain uses TRBV2 and TRBJ2-1, with TRBD2 matching over 8 bases. V trimming: 8 bases; J trimming: 7 bases; junction bases outside the gene matches: 10. This CDR3 is built from 14 residues. Germline V gives CDR1 SNHLY, CDR2 FYNNEI. The CDR3: CASEVGGASNEQFF. CDR3 sequence (DNA): TGTGCCAGCGAGGTCGGGGGGGCATCAAATGAGCAGTTCTTC.

The chain carries TRBV9 and TRBJ2-1; D possibly corresponds to TRBD2 (6 bases). Germline V gives CDR1 SGDLS, CDR2 YYNGEE. CDR3 length: 13 residues. The V gene lost 0 bases and the J gene lost 7 bases, with 8 bases spanning the gap. The CDR3 nucleotides are TGTGCCAGCAGCGTAGAACTAGCAAATGAGCAGTTCTTC. Translating gives CASSVELANEQFF.

V is TRBV6-1 and J is TRBJ2-1; TRBD2 aligns across 11 bases. J was trimmed by 7 bases and V by 6 bases; bases with no gene match: 11. The germline V gene has CDR1 MNHNS and CDR2 SASEGT. This CDR3 contains 16 residues. This CDR3 reads CASRPTTSGRRNEQFF. CDR3 in DNA: TGTGCCAGCAGACCGACTACTAGCGGGAGAAGGAATGAGCAGTTCTTC.